The rows below give T cell receptor beta chains drawn from one sample of a study of CD8 T cells in Susac syndrome. TCRdb fed the immunoSEQ multiplex PCR reads into MiXCR, producing one record per CDR3 protein. The sample holds over 150,000 distinct CDR3 sequences; roughly 96% are singletons and the top ten take just under 0.095%. Sequencing was done on a sample of CD4+ T cells from PBMCs. The source of these receptors is a human donor with multiple sclerosis. The CDR3 runs from the conserved cysteine through the conserved F or W. Fields, in order: V gene, D gene, CDR3 protein. The D gene is left open where the match is weak.

TRBV3-1	NA	CASSQEGNEQFF
TRBV3-1	TRBD1	CASSHPRRTGNAFF
TRBV12-3/TRBV12-4	NA	CASRGGTPSSYNEQFF
TRBV7-2	TRBD2	CASSQRLAGTDTQYF
TRBV7-9	NA	CAGQQGSYEQYF
TRBV19	NA	CASTRRGLYGYTF
TRBV20-1	NA	CSACWVYNEQFF
TRBV3-1	NA	CASRREGYGYTF
TRBV7-9	NA	CASSPRRITGELFF
TRBV7-2	TRBD2	CASSQPRGGTGELFF
TRBV30	NA	CAWSVIGSNGYTF
TRBV5-4	NA	CASSLGAGSPLHF
TRBV3-1	TRBD2	CASSQLAGGETQYF
TRBV28	NA	CASSLLGIQYF
TRBV28	TRBD1	CASSLQQGVQYF
TRBV6-1	NA	CASSEPGKAATQYF
TRBV30	NA	CAWRGTGSYEQYF
TRBV24-1	NA	CATSDTGTPSEEQYF
TRBV23-1	NA	CASQTGPFGNQPQHF
TRBV12-3/TRBV12-4	NA	CASGWGVAEAFF
TRBV5-1	TRBD2	CASSEASGASYEQYF
TRBV25-1	TRBD1	CASSERTGGNNSPLHF
TRBV3-1	TRBD1	CASSQSRQGQPQHF
TRBV14	NA	CASSQQVGDTQYF
TRBV5-6	NA	CASTEDPGRTYEQYF
TRBV2	NA	CASTQVGVRGYTF
TRBV20-1	NA	CSAPTGAGGGVTF
TRBV5-1	NA	CASSLVDYEQFF
TRBV6-2/TRBV6-3	NA	CASSQHDGSSGANVLTF
TRBV11-3	TRBD2	CASSLGLAGWNEQFF
TRBV12-3/TRBV12-4	NA	CASFSLGVRGTDTQYF
TRBV7-3	NA	CASSLAAPETQYF
TRBV2	NA	CASNKRTQYF
TRBV4-1	NA	CASSQGVGAARETQYF
TRBV6-6	NA	CASSYYSPLHF
TRBV2	NA	CASSEYGGRGANVLTF
TRBV6-1	NA	CASSQGTRRTYEQYF
TRBV7-9	NA	CASSLVGRGTEAFF
TRBV5-1	NA	CASSQGISGANVLTF
TRBV5-6	NA	CASSLGTERNEQFF
TRBV30	NA	CAWTLGAGELFF
TRBV6-2/TRBV6-3	NA	CASRGDPYHPYEQYF
TRBV20-1	NA	CSAREFRVREQYF
TRBV18	TRBD2	CASSPLGRVDNEQFF
TRBV30	NA	CAWSGGLLNYGYTF
TRBV29-1	NA	CSVELTSETQYF
TRBV20-1	NA	CSARVNRKNIQYF
TRBV28	NA	CASSLLTDTQYF
TRBV25-1	TRBD1	CASSAGQGRSGYTF
TRBV3-1	NA	CASSQGSVNEQFF
TRBV7-9	NA	CASSLLSNTEAFF
TRBV20-1	TRBD2	CSAQRESQETQYF
TRBV20-1	NA	CSAWDGPSYEQYF
TRBV5-1	NA	CASSLGATPYEQYF
TRBV7-9	TRBD2	CASSLAPLGGGRSSYEQYF
TRBV30	NA	CAWSDGGGLYEQYF
TRBV4-2	NA	CASSTGLAGEQFF
TRBV5-4	TRBD1	CASSGDRSSYEQYF